This T cell receptor (beta chain) was recovered during a study of cytomegalovirus exposure and HLA in healthy donors. Regarding the study as a whole: An observed cluster of highly shared sequence variants was recorded as a likely sequencing artifact. Beyond CMV serostatus, there was no information to go on about immune exposure.

V lost 4 bases and J 3 bases, leaving 15 bases between the germline ends. Germline V gene data show CDR1 as SQVTM and CDR2 as ANQGSEA. This CDR3 contains 14 residues. Regarding this clone: Its antigen is not known.

Use of 60 Vbeta and 13 Jbeta primers characterized the PCR. The method was immunoSEQ multiplex PCR; TCRdb's version includes in-frame clones alone and lacks a portion of them. The sample has 150,000 to 180,000 clones, roughly 80% seen once. Nominal health characterized the donors when sampled, though unrecorded immune exposures were likely. The sample was PBMCs. This rearrangement joins TRBV29-1 to TRBJ1-2; maybe TRBD1 (5 bases). The TCR comes from a woman between 35 and 50 years old in good health and CMV-seronegative. The CDR3 region has the DNA TGCAGCGTTGGGGGCGGGGCGTTCGACTATGGCTACACCTTC. This encodes CSVGGGAFDYGYTF.